The rows below give T cell receptor beta chains drawn from one sample of a study of PD-L1 blockade in urothelial cancer. Sequencing was performed with immunoSEQ multiplex PCR; in TCRdb, only in-frame clones are kept and a portion is missing. The table shows some 51,000 clones, with 85% to 90% occurring only once. The material was PBMCs, obtained around atezolizumab (anti-PD-L1) treatment. The receptors come from a man between 60 and 75 years old with urothelial cancer. Both conserved end residues are part of each CDR3. The order of the fields is clone size, J gene, V gene, D gene, CDR3 DNA, CDR3 protein. A D gene is named only where the DNA matches it firmly. Only part of the rows carry a size: once, few, many, or a class if the clone is expanded.

>few|TRBJ1-6|TRBV25-1|NA
TGTGCCAGCAGTGAATCCGGGGGAGAAAGTTCACCCCTCCACTTT
CASSESGGESSPLHF
>NA|TRBJ2-7|TRBV7-9|TRBD1
TGTGCCGCCGACGGACAGGTCCCCTACGAGCAGTACTTC
CAADGQVPYEQYF
>NA|TRBJ2-2|TRBV7-9|NA
TGTGCCCTTACCTATTTGACGGGCACCGGGGAGCTGTTTTTT
CALTYLTGTGELFF
>NA|TRBJ2-2|TRBV9|TRBD2
TGTGCCAGCAGCGTAGATAGCGGGAACGTCGACACCGGGGAGCTGTTTTTT
CASSVDSGNVDTGELFF
>NA|TRBJ2-5|TRBV4-3|TRBD1
TGCGCCAGCAGCCAAGACGCGGCAGGGGGAAATTTAGAGACCCAGTACTTC
CASSQDAAGGNLETQYF
>NA|TRBJ1-3|TRBV5-6|NA
TGTGCCAGCAGCTTGAGGGGTTACGGAAACACCATATATTTT
CASSLRGYGNTIYF
>NA|TRBJ1-1|TRBV2|NA
TGTGCCAGCAGTGAGGGGAGGCACACTGAAGCTTTCTTT
CASSEGRHTEAFF
>NA|TRBJ2-5|TRBV15|NA
TGTGCCACCAGCAGAGACAGGGTATTGGAGACCCAGTACTTC
CATSRDRVLETQYF
>NA|TRBJ2-7|TRBV9|NA
TGTGCCAGCAGCGTAGATGGCAGGGTGGCCGAGCAGTACTTC
CASSVDGRVAEQYF
>NA|TRBJ2-6|TRBV4-1|NA
TGCGCCAGCAGCCAAGATCTTGTGGGCCGCTTGATTGGGGCCAACGTCCTGACTTTC
CASSQDLVGRLIGANVLTF
>NA|TRBJ2-2|TRBV5-4|TRBD2
TGTGCCAGCAGCCGTTGGGGCGGGGGTATAACCGGGGAGCTGTTTTTT
CASSRWGGGITGELFF
>NA|TRBJ1-2|TRBV18|NA
TGTGCCAGCTCACCAGGAGATGGCTACACCTTC
CASSPGDGYTF
>NA|TRBJ2-1|TRBV7-9|TRBD2
TGTGCCAGCAGCCCCCTTGCGGGAGGGCGTTTCTTC
CASSPLAGGRFF
>once|TRBJ1-5|TRBV2|NA
TGTGCCAGCACGGGGGGCGGCAATCAGCCCCAGCATTTT
CASTGGGNQPQHF
>NA|TRBJ2-5|TRBV5-1|NA
TGCGCCAGCAGCGCGGGGACAGCAATGGGAGAGACCCAGTACTTC
CASSAGTAMGETQYF
>NA|TRBJ1-1|TRBV5-8|TRBD1
TGTGCCAGCAGCTTACCGGGACAGGGGGCAACTGAAGCTTTCTTT
CASSLPGQGATEAFF
>few|TRBJ2-2|TRBV10-3|TRBD2
TGTGCCATCAGTGAGGGACTAGCGGTCACCGGGGAGCTGTTTTTT
CAISEGLAVTGELFF
>NA|TRBJ1-3|TRBV4-2|NA
TGTGCCAGCAGCCAAGATCGGTTCCCTGAGGAAAACACCATATATTTT
CASSQDRFPEENTIYF
>NA|TRBJ2-3|TRBV4-2|NA
TGTGCCAGCAGCCCCCACCGCGGGGACACAGATACGCAGTATTTT
CASSPHRGDTDTQYF
>NA|TRBJ2-5|TRBV21-1|NA
TGTGCCAGCGAGGGGACCCAGTACTTC
CASEGTQYF
>once|TRBJ1-1|TRBV11-2|TRBD1
TGTGCCAGCAGCTTTCAGGGGGCACGGAACACTGAAGCTTTCTTT
CASSFQGARNTEAFF
>NA|TRBJ2-2|TRBV5-1|TRBD1
TGCGCCAGCAGGCCCACCGGGACAGCCACCGGGGAGCTGTTTTTT
CASRPTGTATGELFF
>NA|TRBJ2-3|TRBV6-6|NA
TGTGCCAGCAGTTTAAAGGGACAGCAGTATTTT
CASSLKGQQYF
>once|TRBJ2-7|TRBV19|NA
TGTGCCAGTAGTATAGCGGCAGGGGGGACAAACGAGCAGTACTTC
CASSIAAGGTNEQYF
>NA|TRBJ2-5|TRBV6-1|TRBD1
TGTGCCAGCAAAAACCCGTGGACAGGGGGAGAGACCCAGTACTTC
CASKNPWTGGETQYF
>few|TRBJ2-5|TRBV5-1|NA
TGCGCCAGCAGCCCCGACCAAGAGACCCAGTACTTC
CASSPDQETQYF
>NA|TRBJ1-2|TRBV15|NA
TGTGCCACCAGCAGAGACGGGCCGGGGGATAGGCGCTACACCTTC
CATSRDGPGDRRYTF
>few|TRBJ1-4|TRBV28|TRBD1
TGTGCCAGCAGTTCGGATTCCGGGACAGTTAATGAAAAACTGTTTTTT
CASSSDSGTVNEKLFF
>few|TRBJ1-5|TRBV7-9|TRBD1
TGTGCCAGCAGCCTCGGGACAGGGCTTAGCAATCAGCCCCAGCATTTT
CASSLGTGLSNQPQHF
>once|TRBJ2-3|TRBV7-2|NA
TGTGCCAGCAGCTCGAGACTAGGATTTAGCACAGATACGCAGTATTTT
CASSSRLGFSTDTQYF
>NA|TRBJ2-1|TRBV6-5|TRBD2
TGTGCCAGCAGTTCCCCTAGCGGGAGGGCCGTCAATGAGCAGTTCTTC
CASSSPSGRAVNEQFF
>NA|TRBJ2-1|TRBV10-3|TRBD1
TGTGCCATCAGTGAGTCGAGGGGACAGGTCAATGAGCAGTTCTTC
CAISESRGQVNEQFF
>NA|TRBJ2-3|TRBV2|NA
TGTGCCAGCAGGACCGGACAGACAGTCACAGATACGCAGTATTTT
CASRTGQTVTDTQYF
>NA|TRBJ1-2|TRBV7-2|TRBD1
TGTGCCAGCAGCTTAGAATTTATAGGGGGCTTAGCTAACTATGGCTACACCTTC
CASSLEFIGGLANYGYTF
>NA|TRBJ1-1|TRBV6-1|NA
TGTGCCGCCCGGGGAGTTGTGAACACTGAAGCTTTCTTT
CAARGVVNTEAFF
>NA|TRBJ2-7|TRBV5-4|NA
TGTGCCAGCAGCCGGGCGACAGACTCCTACGAGCAGTACTTC
CASSRATDSYEQYF
>NA|TRBJ2-5|TRBV5-1|NA
TGCGCCAGCAGCTTAGAGGAGACCCAATACTTC
CASSLEETQYF
>NA|TRBJ1-2|TRBV12-5|NA
TGTGCTAGTGGTTTGCCCCGCGGGCGGATACGGGGCTACACCTTC
CASGLPRGRIRGYTF
>NA|TRBJ2-2|TRBV14|NA
TGTGCCAGCAGCCTCTTCCGGGACTTTGAGGGCCCCGGGGAGCTGTTTTTT
CASSLFRDFEGPGELFF
>NA|TRBJ2-3|TRBV5-1|NA
TGCGCCAGCAGCCCGGTCGGTTTGTCTTTCACAGATACGCAGTATTTT
CASSPVGLSFTDTQYF
>NA|TRBJ2-7|TRBV25-1|TRBD1
TGTGCCAGCAGTAACCCCGGGACAGGGGGCGAGGAGCAGTACTTC
CASSNPGTGGEEQYF
>NA|TRBJ2-3|TRBV7-9|TRBD2
TGTGCCAGCAGCCATACTAGCGGGGGGGCATATACGCAGTATTTT
CASSHTSGGAYTQYF
>NA|TRBJ2-1|TRBV10-1|TRBD2
TGCGCCAGCAGTGATGGGCTAGCGGGAGGCATTGAGCAGTTCTTC
CASSDGLAGGIEQFF
>NA|TRBJ1-5|TRBV4-3|NA
TGCGCCAGCAGCCAAGATTGGACAGGCAATCAGCCCCAGCATTTT
CASSQDWTGNQPQHF
>NA|TRBJ2-1|TRBV28|TRBD2
TGTGCCACCAGTAGAGGGCTAGCGGGAGGGAATGAGCAGTTCTTC
CATSRGLAGGNEQFF